These 24 T cell receptor beta chains were all obtained from the same sample, sequenced in a study of OX40 agonist ivuxolimab in advanced cancers. The protocol used for the library was the immunoSEQ multiplex PCR assay. What TCRdb holds here is the immuneACCESS table cut down to in-frame rearrangements. Part of the clones is not present; checked against another copy, under half of the missing clones reflect an unresolved V gene, and the others are unexplained. In this sample the table shows some 90,000 clones, 91% of which occur a single time. The ten top clones hold around 1.6% of the sample. The sample here was CD4+ or CD8+ T cells sorted from blood, taken in a trial of the OX40 agonist ivuxolimab. The receptor set was obtained from an adult with an advanced solid tumor such as melanoma, head and neck, liver or kidney cancer.

The rearrangement joins TRBV7-2 to TRBJ2-7; 12 nucleotides agree with TRBD2. The germline V gene has CDR1 SGHTA and CDR2 FQGNSA. The CDR3 extends over 18 amino acids. The J segment lost 3 bases and the V segment lost 1 base, leaving 10 bases of the junction unmatched. The CDR3 loop reads CASSLVSLAGGLGYEQYF. For the CDR3, the DNA is TGTGCCAGCAGCTTAGTTTCCCTAGCGGGAGGGCTCGGCTACGAGCAGTACTTC.

This clone has a handful of counts. The chain combines TRBV19 with TRBJ2-3; D remains unclear. The CDR3 sequence is 13 residues long. V lost 6 bases and J lost 1, with 8 bases in between. Germline loops: CDR1 LNHDA, CDR2 SQIVND (reference sequence). CDR3 bases: TGTGCCAGTAGGACGCGCGGCACAGATACGCAGTATTTT. Protein sequence: CASRTRGTDTQYF.

The V call is TRBV7-9, the J call TRBJ1-2, with D uncertain. Germline loops: CDR1 SEHNR, CDR2 FQNEAQ (reference sequence). The CDR3 extends over 14 amino acids. The V gene lost 7 bases and the J gene lost 8 bases, with 20 bases spanning the gap. Here the CDR3 reads CASTQTGQARGYTF. The CDR3 DNA follows: TGTGCCAGCACCCAAACTGGGCAAGCAAGGGGCTACACCTTC.

The chain has TRBV11-2 and TRBJ2-3; D remains ambiguous. This CDR3 is built from 13 residues. The ends were cut back, 5 bases at V and 9 bases at J, with 15 bases in the middle. The germline V gene encodes CDR1 SGHAT and CDR2 FQNNGV. CDR3 amino acids: CASSRLESATQYF. The CDR3 region has the DNA TGTGCCAGCAGCCGTCTCGAGTCGGCGACGCAGTATTTT.

The chain recombines TRBV28 with TRBJ2-7, with D perhaps matching TRBD1 (6 bases). The CDR3 loop spans 10 amino acids. CDR1 is MDHEN, CDR2 SYDVKM, per germline. V was trimmed by 6 bases and J by 7 bases, leaving 7 bases between them. In DNA form, the CDR3 reads TGTGCCAGCAGAGACAGGGAGCAGTACTTC. The encoded protein is CASRDREQYF.

The V gene is TRBV7-9, the J gene TRBJ1-1; D gene uncertain. Looked up from germline, CDR1 is SEHNR and CDR2 is FQNEAQ (reference sequence). The germline V and J ends were trimmed by 2 bases and 4 bases, with 8 bases remaining between them. The CDR3 is 13 residues long. The CDR3 nucleotides are TGTGCCAGCAGCTTATTGGAAGGCACTGAAGCTTTCTTT. Protein product: CASSLLEGTEAFF.

The chain uses TRBV6-5 and TRBJ2-3, with 8 nucleotides matching TRBD1. Germline V lookup: CDR1 MNHEY, CDR2 SVGAGI. This CDR3 has 15 amino acids. V shed 4 bases, J shed 5 bases, and the junction held 8 bases outside the gene matches. The CDR3 is CASSSQQGAGDTQYF. CDR3 DNA: TGTGCCAGCAGTTCTCAGCAGGGGGCGGGAGATACGCAGTATTTT.

The J gene is TRBJ2-1, the V gene TRBV30; TRBD1 agrees at 7 bases. Looked up from germline, CDR1 is GTSNPN and CDR2 is SVGIG (reference sequence). Unmatched junction bases numbered 19, after V lost 0 bases and J lost 14 bases. This CDR3 has 16 amino acids. The CDR3 protein is CAWSVQGSAPFSLEFF. The CDR3 nucleotides are TGTGCCTGGAGTGTACAGGGGAGCGCCCCTTTTTCATTAGAGTTCTTC. Together with reference TRBV30 and TRBJ2-1, the CDR3 gives the full variable domain: SQTIHQWPATLVQPVGSPLSLECTVEGTSNPNLYWYRQAAGRGLQLLFYSVGIGQISSEVPQNLSASRPQDRQFILSSKKLLLSDSGFYLCAWSVQGSAPFSLEFFGPGTRLTVL.

The chain uses TRBV6-1 and TRBJ1-3; no firm D call. With 10 bases removed from V and 0 bases from J, the gap between germline ends came to 7 bases. This CDR3 has 12 amino acids. Germline V gives CDR1 MNHNS, CDR2 SASEGT. The chain's CDR3 is CATRSSGNTIYF. For the CDR3, the DNA is TGTGCCACCAGGTCCTCTGGAAACACCATATATTTT.

The V call is TRBV27, the J call TRBJ1-5; D unresolved. Trimming pared 2 bases from V and 8 bases from J, leaving 10 bases between. Per the germline V gene, CDR1 is MNHEY and CDR2 is SMNVEV (reference sequence). The CDR3 totals 13 residues. The CDR3 coding sequence is TGTGCCAGCAGTTTACGGCCGGTAGAGCCCCAGCATTTT. It codes for CASSLRPVEPQHF.

This clone was seen only a few times. This chain links TRBV18 with TRBJ2-1; 12 positions match TRBD2. CDR1 KGHSH and CDR2 LQKENI come from the germline V gene. J was trimmed by 8 bases and V by 3 bases; bases with no gene match: 8. CDR3 length: 16 amino acids. CDR3 protein: CASSPETSGSGHEQFF. In DNA, the CDR3 is TGTGCCAGCTCACCGGAGACTAGCGGGAGTGGGCATGAGCAGTTCTTC.

This clone was seen just once. The J gene is TRBJ2-5, the V gene TRBV4-2; the match to TRBD2 covers 12 bases. V shed 1 base and J 5 bases; nucleotides not matched to a gene: 2. Germline loops: CDR1 LGHNA, CDR2 YNFKEQ. The CDR3 has 15 amino acids. DNA of the CDR3: TGTGCCAGCAGCCAAGCGACTAGCGGGGGTGAGACCCAGTACTTC. Protein: CASSQATSGGETQYF.

The chain is built from TRBV5-1 and TRBJ2-1; TRBD2 matches 8 bases. The CDR3 has 16 amino acids. CDR1 and CDR2 (germline): SGHRS, YFSETQ. Germline trimming cut 4 bases from V and 0 bases from J; bases unmatched to any gene: 6. CDR3 loop: CASSTTSGLSYNEQFF. The CDR3 DNA reads as TGCGCCAGCAGCACCACTAGCGGCCTCTCCTACAATGAGCAGTTCTTC.

The rearrangement joins TRBV2 to TRBJ2-7; 7 positions agree with TRBD2. V lost 7 bases, J lost 2 bases, and 2 bases stayed unmatched. The CDR3 is made up of 12 amino acids. The germline V gene encodes CDR1 SNHLY and CDR2 FYNNEI. This CDR3 reads CASTGLAYEQYF. The DNA for the CDR3 is TGTGCCAGCACCGGACTAGCCTACGAGCAGTACTTC.

The rearrangement joins TRBV10-3 to TRBJ1-6; 11 bases agree with TRBD1. V lost 9 bases to trimming and J lost 7 bases; unmatched junction nucleotides: 8. There are 15 residues in the CDR3. CDR1 is ENHRY and CDR2 is SYGVKD in the germline V gene. CDR3 sequence: CAIRRDRGGNSPLHF. Here the CDR3 DNA reads TGTGCCATACGGAGGGACAGGGGGGGGAATTCACCCCTCCACTTT.

The chain employs TRBV18 and TRBJ1-5; D possibly corresponds to TRBD1 (6 bases). The CDR3 has 18 amino acids. Trimming stripped 2 bases from V and 1 base from J, with 18 bases between. The germline CDR1 and CDR2 sequences are KGHSH and LQKENI. The CDR3 region is CASSPRQAQPPSNQPQHF. In DNA, the CDR3 is TGTGCCAGCTCACCAAGACAGGCTCAGCCCCCCAGCAATCAGCCCCAGCATTTT.

CDR3 coding DNA: TGCGCCAGCAGCTTGGCCGGGACAGGGAGGAATGAGCAGTTCTTC. It specifies CASSLAGTGRNEQFF. The chain uses TRBV5-1 and TRBJ2-1; TRBD1 matches 9 bases. V dropped 0 bases and J dropped 7; count of bases not matched to a gene: 5. The germline V gene has CDR1 SGHRS and CDR2 YFSETQ. The CDR3 extends over 15 amino acids.

V gene TRBV7-9 combines with J gene TRBJ1-4; D is uncertain. Germline V gene data show CDR1 as SEHNR and CDR2 as FQNEAQ (reference sequence). The V and J ends lost 5 bases and 5 bases respectively, with 15 bases between them. CDR3 length: 15 residues. CDR3 DNA sequence: TGTGCCAGCAGCCCTGATAGTTGGGGAAATGAAAAACTGTTTTTT. Protein sequence: CASSPDSWGNEKLFF.

The chain joins TRBV28 to TRBJ2-1; no clear D gene. Germline V gene data show CDR1 as MDHEN and CDR2 as SYDVKM. This CDR3 is built from 14 residues. The V and J ends lost 6 bases and 1 base respectively, with 10 bases between them. The CDR3 region is CASSNTPSYNEQFF. CDR3 in DNA: TGTGCCAGCAGCAACACGCCGTCCTACAATGAGCAGTTCTTC.

V is TRBV4-1 and J is TRBJ2-7, with 10 bases that match TRBD1. This CDR3 is built from 16 residues. CDR1 is MGHRA, CDR2 YSYEKL, per germline. The J segment lost 4 bases and the V segment lost 4 bases, leaving 10 bases of the junction unmatched. CDR3 protein: CASSPHGTGVMYEQYF. CDR3 coding DNA: TGCGCCAGCAGCCCTCACGGGACAGGGGTTATGTACGAGCAGTACTTC.

This clone was seen only once. The rearrangement joins TRBV11-3 to TRBJ2-7, with 12 positions matching TRBD2. V shed 4 bases, J shed 2 bases, and the junction held 3 bases outside the gene matches. CDR3 size: 15 residues. Looked up from germline, CDR1 is SGHNT and CDR2 is YENEEA. This CDR3 reads CASSYRLAGAYEQYF. Written as DNA, the CDR3 is TGTGCCAGCAGCTACCGACTAGCGGGGGCCTACGAGCAGTACTTC.

CDR3 in DNA: TGTGCCAGCAGCGTAGCTTGGAATGCCGGGGAGCTGTTTTTT. Its protein is CASSVAWNAGELFF. The J gene is TRBJ2-2, the V gene TRBV9; D is unresolved. V lost 0 bases and J 6 bases, leaving 9 bases between the germline ends. The CDR3 runs to 14 residues. The germline CDR1 and CDR2 sequences are SGDLS and YYNGEE. Looking up the rest from reference TRBV9 and TRBJ2-2 gives the full variable domain: DSGVTQTPKHLITATGQRVTLRCSPRSGDLSVYWYQQSLDQGLQFLIQYYNGEERAKGNILERFSAQQFPDLHSELNLSSLELGDSALYFCASSVAWNAGELFFGEGSRLTVL.

The CDR3, as DNA: TGTGCCAGCAGCTTTAGGGACTTCACAGATACGCAGTATTTT. Translated: CASSFRDFTDTQYF. The V call is TRBV5-8, the J call TRBJ2-3; weak D call: TRBD2 (6 bases). V was clipped by 2 bases and J by 2 bases, with 9 bases between them. From germline, CDR1 is SGHTS and CDR2 YDEGEE. The CDR3 extends over 14 amino acids.

This clone came up many times. CDR3 DNA sequence: TGTGCCAGCAGCTCGGGGGTGGGCGACGAGCAGTACTTC. It yields the protein CASSSGVGDEQYF. The chain combines TRBV5-6 with TRBJ2-7, with D tentatively TRBD2 (6 bases). Germline V lookup: CDR1 SGHDT, CDR2 YYEEEE. This CDR3 spans 13 amino acids. V was trimmed by 3 bases and J by 5 bases, leaving 12 bases between them.